Below are 21 T cell receptor beta chains sequenced from a single sample in a study of PD-1 blockade in classical Hodgkin lymphoma. Method: immunoSEQ multiplex PCR; TCRdb's copy keeps in-frame clones and lacks some. The sample contains over 5,500 clones, over 65% of which appear only once. Brentuximab vedotin exposure varied among the patients, all of whom had relapsed after autologous stem cell transplantation. The starting material was peripheral blood mononuclear cells (PBMCs), obtained at baseline. The origin of the receptors is a human donor with classical Hodgkin lymphoma.

The chain links TRBV7-9 to TRBJ2-1; 9 positions match TRBD1. Losses at the gene ends were 5 bases for V and 7 bases for J; bases not matched to a gene: 9. Germline-derived CDR1 and CDR2 are SEHNR and FQNEAQ (reference sequence). This CDR3 has 15 residues. The CDR3 protein is CASSPAQGQGNEQFF. CDR3 sequence (DNA): TGTGCCAGCAGCCCCGCCCAGGGACAGGGAAATGAGCAGTTCTTC.

The rearrangement uses TRBV5-4 and TRBJ2-3; D assignment may be TRBD1 or TRBD2 (6 bases each). V was cut by 3 bases and J by 5 bases, with 13 bases left in between. The CDR3 contains 14 residues. Germline assignment: CDR1 SGHNT and CDR2 YYREEE (reference sequence). DNA for the CDR3: TGTGCCAGCAGCTCACCGGGGGCAAAAGATACGCAGTATTTT. This gives the protein CASSSPGAKDTQYF. The full variable domain, with the rest looked up from reference TRBV5-4 and TRBJ2-3, is ETGVTQSPTHLIKTRGQQVTLRCSSQSGHNTVSWYQQALGQGPQFIFQYYREEENGRGNFPPRFSGLQFPNYSSELNVNALELDDSALYLCASSSPGAKDTQYFGPGTRLTVL.

The CDR3 sequence: CASSFAAGTNNEQFF. The CDR3 coding sequence is TGTGCCAGCAGCTTTGCGGCGGGGACAAACAATGAGCAGTTCTTC. V gene TRBV7-2 combines with J gene TRBJ2-1; D could derive from TRBD1 or TRBD2 (6 bases each). V lost 3 bases, J lost 5 bases, and 14 bases lay in between. CDR1 and CDR2 from the germline V gene are SGHTA and FQGNSA. The CDR3 is 15 amino acids. The full variable domain, rest sourced from reference TRBV7-2 and TRBJ2-1, is GAGVSQSPSNKVTEKGKDVELRCDPISGHTALYWYRQSLGQGLEFLIYFQGNSAPDKSGLPSDRFSAERTGGSVSTLTIQRTQQEDSAVYLCASSFAAGTNNEQFFGPGTRLTVL.

There are a few counts of this clone. The chain links TRBV7-8 to TRBJ1-4; D gene unclear. Per the germline V gene, CDR1 is SGHVS and CDR2 is FQNEAQ. The V end was cut by 1 base, the J end by 8 bases, with 8 bases between. The CDR3 is 13 amino acids. CDR3 sequence (DNA): TGTGCCAGCAGCTTAGTCCTCTCGGAAAAACTGTTTTTT. Protein: CASSLVLSEKLFF.

The table lists this clone with a few counts. This chain connects TRBV7-2 to TRBJ1-4; 7 nucleotides match TRBD1. Unmatched junction bases numbered 9, after V lost 4 bases and J lost 10 bases. Germline CDR1 and CDR2: SGHTA and FQGNSA. This CDR3 is 14 amino acids long. The chain's CDR3 is CASSYRTGEGKLFF. As DNA, the CDR3 is TGTGCCAGCAGCTACCGGACAGGAGAAGGAAAACTGTTTTTT.

The chain combines TRBV10-3 with TRBJ1-1; a weak D match, TRBD1 (6 bases). Germline V gene lookup returns CDR1 ENHRY and CDR2 SYGVKD. There are 15 residues in the CDR3. V shed 10 bases and J shed 2 bases, with 20 bases lying between them. The CDR3 loop reads CATVGPQGPNTEAFF. CDR3 nucleotide sequence: TGTGCCACCGTAGGTCCCCAGGGGCCTAACACTGAAGCTTTCTTT.

The chain carries TRBV6-1 and TRBJ2-6; weak D call: TRBD1 (5 bases). The CDR3 consists of 14 residues. Germline CDR1 and CDR2: MNHNS and SASEGT. Trimming took 2 bases from V and 4 from J, leaving 6 bases between them. CDR3 DNA: TGTGCCAGCAGTGAATCAGGGGGGGCCAACGTCCTGACTTTC. Its translation: CASSESGGANVLTF.

This sequence joins TRBV5-1 and TRBJ2-7, with 7 bases that match TRBD1. V dropped 1 base and J dropped 2; count of bases not matched to a gene: 6. Per germline, CDR1 SGHRS and CDR2 YFSETQ. The CDR3 covers 15 residues. In DNA form, the CDR3 reads TGCGCCAGCAGCTTGCTTGGGGACAGTACCTACGAGCAGTACTTC. Its translation is CASSLLGDSTYEQYF. Together with reference TRBV5-1 and TRBJ2-7, the CDR3 gives the full variable domain: KAGVTQTPRYLIKTRGQQVTLSCSPISGHRSVSWYQQTPGQGLQFLFEYFSETQRNKGNFPGRFSGRQFSNSRSEMNVSTLELGDSALYLCASSLLGDSTYEQYFGPGTRLTVT.

The chain is built from TRBV19 and TRBJ1-1; D perhaps matches TRBD1 (6 bases). CDR1 and CDR2 (germline): LNHDA, SQIVND (reference sequence). There are 16 residues in the CDR3. Trimming cost V 3 bases and J 6 bases, with 20 bases left between them. This CDR3 is CASSIRGTGTIPEAFF. CDR3 sequence (DNA): TGTGCCAGTAGTATCAGGGGAACAGGGACGATCCCTGAAGCTTTCTTT.

The chain recombines TRBV19 with TRBJ2-2, with D perhaps TRBD1 (6 bases). The CDR3 has 17 amino acids. Trimming shortened V by 9 bases and J by 3 bases, and 23 bases separated the two germline ends. Germline CDR1 reads LNHDA; CDR2 reads SQIVND (reference sequence). CDR3 nucleotide sequence: TGTGCCAGCACTAGACTTCAGGGGAGACCTTACACCGGGGAGCTGTTTTTT. It specifies CASTRLQGRPYTGELFF.

The CDR3 protein is CASSGSGGPYNEQFF. CDR3 nucleotide sequence: TGTGCCAGCAGCGGTAGCGGGGGGCCTTACAATGAGCAGTTCTTC. The chain has TRBV7-6 and TRBJ2-1, with TRBD2 matching 10 bases. The length of the CDR3 is 15 residues. With V trimmed by 5 bases and J by 4 bases, 5 bases remained unmatched. In germline, CDR1 is SGHVS, CDR2 FNYEAQ.

The table lists this clone with a count of one. The V gene is TRBV9, the J gene TRBJ2-3; D gene unclear. The CDR3 spans 15 residues. Germline V gene lookup returns CDR1 SGDLS and CDR2 YYNGEE. V lost 4 bases and J lost 1, with 13 bases in between. In DNA, the CDR3 is TGTGCCAGCAGCCCCCGCGGCGACCGCACAGATACGCAGTATTTT. It specifies CASSPRGDRTDTQYF.

The chain carries TRBV7-9 and TRBJ1-2, with D unclear. The ends were cut back, 3 bases at V and 4 bases at J, with 9 bases in the middle. The CDR3 spans 13 residues. Germline CDR1 reads SEHNR; CDR2 reads FQNEAQ (reference sequence). CDR3 bases: TGTGCCAGCAGCTTCCCTGCGAGCTATGGCTACACCTTC. The encoded protein is CASSFPASYGYTF.

The chain uses TRBV7-2 and TRBJ1-1, with D maybe TRBD1 (5 bases). The germline V gene has CDR1 SGHTA and CDR2 FQGNSA. V was shortened by 5 bases and J by 5 bases, with 18 bases between the two germline ends. This CDR3 region has 15 residues. The CDR3 nucleotides read TGTGCCAGCAGCCCCGGGGGGACCCTCCGGACTGAAGCTTTCTTT. It yields the protein CASSPGGTLRTEAFF. The full variable domain, in which reference TRBV7-2 and TRBJ1-1 provide the parts outside the CDR3, is GAGVSQSPSNKVTEKGKDVELRCDPISGHTALYWYRQSLGQGLEFLIYFQGNSAPDKSGLPSDRFSAERTGGSVSTLTIQRTQQEDSAVYLCASSPGGTLRTEAFFGQGTRLTVV.

The chain has TRBV5-4 and TRBJ2-2; 8 bases fit TRBD1. Trimming cost V 5 bases and J 4 bases; bases outside gene matches: 7. This CDR3 has 15 residues. Germline CDR1 is SGHNT and CDR2 is YYREEE (reference sequence). CDR3 nucleotides: TGTGCCAGCAGGTCGGGACAGGCGGGCACCGGGGAGCTGTTTTTT. It specifies CASRSGQAGTGELFF. Full variable domain (rest looked up from reference TRBV5-4 and TRBJ2-2): ETGVTQSPTHLIKTRGQQVTLRCSSQSGHNTVSWYQQALGQGPQFIFQYYREEENGRGNFPPRFSGLQFPNYSSELNVNALELDDSALYLCASRSGQAGTGELFFGEGSRLTVL.

The chain uses TRBV10-1 and TRBJ2-1; 11 bases fit TRBD1. The V and J ends lost 5 bases and 10 bases, in that order; junction bases with no gene match: 13. The CDR3 has 16 residues. Germline CDR1 is WNHNN and CDR2 is SYGVQD (reference sequence). The CDR3 sequence: CASSYERDRGLGEQFF. CDR3 DNA: TGCGCCAGCAGTTACGAACGGGACAGGGGGTTGGGGGAGCAGTTCTTC.

The rearrangement uses TRBV30 and TRBJ1-3; D is ambiguous. The CDR3 contains 15 residues. Trimming shortened V by 0 bases and J by 3 bases, and 12 bases separated the two germline ends. Germline V CDR1 and CDR2: GTSNPN, SVGIG (reference sequence). CDR3 region: CAWSVAVLGGNTIYF. CDR3 coding DNA: TGTGCCTGGAGTGTAGCGGTATTGGGTGGAAACACCATATATTTT.

This clone was found once. This chain joins TRBV5-4 and TRBJ1-2; D may be TRBD1 (5 bases). CDR3 length: 14 amino acids. Germline V gene lookup returns CDR1 SGHNT and CDR2 YYREEE (reference sequence). The V and J ends lost 10 bases and 0 bases respectively, with 16 bases between them. The CDR3: CAVRGDGANYGYTF. CDR3 coding DNA: TGTGCCGTACGGGGGGACGGAGCTAACTATGGCTACACCTTC. Full variable domain (rest looked up from reference TRBV5-4 and TRBJ1-2): ETGVTQSPTHLIKTRGQQVTLRCSSQSGHNTVSWYQQALGQGPQFIFQYYREEENGRGNFPPRFSGLQFPNYSSELNVNALELDDSALYLCAVRGDGANYGYTFGSGTRLTVV.

This sequence joins TRBV6-1 and TRBJ1-1; 7 nucleotides agree with TRBD1. CDR1 and CDR2 (germline): MNHNS, SASEGT. The length of the CDR3 is 11 residues. V lost 4 bases and J lost 7; bases outside the gene matches: 0. This CDR3 reads CASSGQGEAFF. The CDR3 DNA sequence: TGTGCCAGCAGTGGACAGGGTGAAGCTTTCTTT.

There are a few counts of this clone. The CDR3 DNA reads as TGTGCCAGCAGTTGGGTCAGAGCGGGGGGCTACGAGCAGTACTTC. Translation: CASSWVRAGGYEQYF. J is TRBJ2-7 and V is TRBV6-5, with 9 bases aligning to TRBD2. V dropped 4 bases and J dropped 3; count of bases not matched to a gene: 7. The CDR3 extends over 15 amino acids. Germline V gives CDR1 MNHEY, CDR2 SVGAGI.

The rearrangement joins TRBV7-8 to TRBJ1-5; TRBD1 is a possible D gene (5 bases). Germline CDR1 reads SGHVS; CDR2 reads FQNEAQ. The CDR3 totals 16 residues. V gave up 2 bases and J gave up 1 base, with 12 bases separating them. The CDR3 DNA reads as TGTGCCAGCAGCTTATTAGGGGAGGGAAGCAATCAGCCCCAGCATTTT. It is translated as CASSLLGEGSNQPQHF.